The 17 T cell receptor beta chains in this list originate from one sample, sequenced in a study of molecular identifiers for immune sequencing clone quantification. TCRdb reprocessed the PCR reads with MiXCR, giving one entry per CDR3 protein. The sample has fewer than 25,000 distinct CDR3 sequences, approximately 17% seen once. The sample taken for sequencing was naive CD8+ T cells from blood, with Jurkat cell RNA spiked in. Subset here: FACS-sorted CD8+CD4-CCR7+CD45RA+ naive T cells. These receptors were obtained from a human donor in good health. Some libraries in this study had Jurkat cell RNA spiked in.

This clonotype was counted ten times or more. The CDR3: CASSPGQGSGEQYF. The CDR3 nucleotides read TGCGCCAGCAGCCCGGGACAGGGGTCTGGCGAGCAGTACTTC. V is TRBV4-3 and J is TRBJ2-7; TRBD1 matches at 10 bases. The CDR3 consists of 14 residues. CDR1 and CDR2 from the germline V gene are LGHNA and YSLEER. The J segment lost 6 bases and the V segment lost 4 bases, leaving 6 bases of the junction unmatched.

In this sample, this clonotype turned up many times. The V and J genes are TRBV5-1 and TRBJ1-5; TRBD1 agrees at 9 bases. V lost 0 bases to trimming and J lost 7 bases; unmatched junction nucleotides: 2. Germline CDR1 is SGHRS and CDR2 is YFSETQ. The CDR3 spans 14 residues. Written as DNA, the CDR3 is TGCGCCAGCAGCTTGGGGACAGGGGCCCAGCCCCAGCATTTT. Its protein is CASSLGTGAQPQHF.

Many counts were recorded for this clonotype. This chain connects TRBV29-1 to TRBJ2-7; tentatively, D is TRBD1 (6 bases). V lost 7 bases and J 0 bases, leaving 16 bases between the germline ends. The germline gives CDR1 SQVTM, CDR2 ANQGSEA. The CDR3 contains 14 residues. The CDR3 coding sequence is TGCAGCGACCGGACCGGGACAATCTCCTACGAGCAGTACTTC. It translates to CSDRTGTISYEQYF.

This clonotype came up many times. This chain links TRBV27 with TRBJ1-1; no firm D call. V was cut by 8 bases and J by 1 base, with 11 bases left in between. The CDR3 spans 13 residues. CDR1 is MNHEY, CDR2 SMNVEV, per germline (reference sequence). CDR3 sequence reads: CASRRGRNTEAFF. DNA of the CDR3: TGTGCCAGCCGAAGAGGGCGGAACACTGAAGCTTTCTTT.

Many counts were recorded for this clonotype. The chain combines TRBV27 with TRBJ2-1; tentative D call: TRBD1 (7 bases). The length of the CDR3 is 15 residues. V was shortened by 8 bases and J by 5 bases, with 19 bases between the two germline ends. CDR1 MNHEY and CDR2 SMNVEV come from the germline V gene (reference sequence). CDR3 bases: TGTGCCAGCTCCACCTTCGCGGGACAGCACAATGAGCAGTTCTTC. Translation gives CASSTFAGQHNEQFF.

This clonotype was seen a few times. The genes are TRBV10-3 and TRBJ2-3; 9 nucleotides agree with TRBD2. V shed 5 bases, J shed 0 bases, and the junction held 9 bases outside the gene matches. The CDR3 is made up of 17 amino acids. In germline, CDR1 is ENHRY, CDR2 SYGVKD. The CDR3 loop is CAISPVGTSSSTDTQYF. The CDR3 DNA is TGTGCCATCAGTCCCGTAGGGACTAGCTCAAGCACAGATACGCAGTATTTT.

This clonotype has at least ten counts. V is TRBV27 and J is TRBJ2-7; D possibly uses TRBD1 or TRBD2 (5 bases each). V lost 3 bases and J 2 bases, leaving 17 bases between the germline ends. Looked up from germline, CDR1 is MNHEY and CDR2 is SMNVEV (reference sequence). The CDR3 totals 16 residues. The CDR3 nucleotides are TGTGCCAGCAGTTTGGGGGTTCCATTTGGGGCCTACGAGCAGTACTTC. Amino acid sequence: CASSLGVPFGAYEQYF.

This clonotype was recorded many times. The chain couples TRBV29-1 to TRBJ2-3, with TRBD1 identical over 10 bases. V shed 6 bases, J shed 10 bases, and the junction held 4 bases outside the gene matches. The CDR3 has 11 residues. The germline V gene encodes CDR1 SQVTM and CDR2 ANQGSEA. CDR3: CSVDRGRPQYF. CDR3 nucleotides: TGCAGCGTAGACAGGGGGCGCCCGCAGTATTTT.

This clonotype was counted ten times or more. The chain couples TRBV10-2 to TRBJ2-3, with 7 bases aligning to TRBD1. The length of the CDR3 is 18 residues. Germline assignment: CDR1 WSHSY and CDR2 SAAADI. V shed 1 base and J 1 base; nucleotides not matched to a gene: 11. The chain's CDR3 is CASSELETGILGTDTQYF. CDR3 DNA: TGCGCCAGCAGTGAGTTGGAGACAGGGATTTTGGGCACAGATACGCAGTATTTT.

This clonotype has at least ten counts. This chain links TRBV6-6 with TRBJ1-5; D unresolved. The CDR3 totals 15 residues. Trimming removed 0 bases from V and 7 bases from J, with 13 bases in between. In germline, CDR1 is MNHNY, CDR2 SVGAGI (reference sequence). CDR3 amino acids: CASSYSSGAGQPQHF. CDR3 nucleotide sequence: TGTGCCAGCAGTTACTCGTCTGGCGCGGGGCAGCCCCAGCATTTT.

Many counts were recorded for this clonotype. The V gene is TRBV5-6, the J gene TRBJ2-6; D gene ambiguous. Germline V lookup: CDR1 SGHDT, CDR2 YYEEEE. The CDR3 consists of 16 residues. Trimming removed 2 bases from V and 3 bases from J, with 12 bases in between. The CDR3 bases are TGTGCCAGCAGCTTAGACCGCCGAGGTGGGGCCAACGTCCTGACTTTC. Translation: CASSLDRRGGANVLTF.

In this sample, this clonotype turned up many times. The genes are TRBV4-3 and TRBJ2-1; 10 bases are a match to TRBD2. CDR1 and CDR2 from the germline V gene are LGHNA and YSLEER. The CDR3 totals 16 residues. Trimming cost V 0 bases and J 10 bases; bases outside gene matches: 9. CDR3 sequence: CASSQEASGSPEEQFF. The CDR3 bases are TGCGCCAGCAGCCAAGAGGCTAGCGGGAGTCCGGAAGAGCAGTTCTTC.

This clonotype was counted ten times or more. This CDR3 is CASSIGPVESYEQYF. Here the CDR3 DNA reads TGTGCCAGTAGTATAGGACCGGTCGAGTCCTACGAGCAGTACTTC. The chain carries TRBV19 and TRBJ2-7; no clear D. CDR1 LNHDA and CDR2 SQIVND come from the germline V gene (reference sequence). V was cut by 1 base and J by 1 base, with 11 bases left in between. This CDR3 is 15 amino acids long.

In this sample, this clonotype turned up many times. The V call is TRBV4-1, the J call TRBJ1-1; D unresolved. Germline loops: CDR1 MGHRA, CDR2 YSYEKL. The CDR3 has 13 amino acids. V shed 2 bases and J shed 4 bases, with 8 bases lying between them. Here the CDR3 reads CASSQTRSTEAFF. The CDR3 region has the DNA TGCGCCAGCAGCCAAACCAGGTCCACTGAAGCTTTCTTT.

A word on this clonotype: A much larger clonotype is one base distant, so this may be a read error. It is likely a read error, because the conserved phenylalanine at the end of the CDR3 is missing. The chain is built from TRBV20-1 and TRBJ1-6, with no clear D. This CDR3 has 16 residues. The germline V gene encodes CDR1 DFQATT and CDR2 SNEGSKA (reference sequence). Trimming stripped 0 bases from V and 5 bases from J, with 14 bases between. Written as DNA, the CDR3 is TGCAGTGCTAGAGAGTTGGGAGAGGGAGATAATTCACCCCTCCACTCT. Its translation: CSARELGEGDNSPLHS.

Turning to this clonotype: This may be a read error, as it is one base from a much larger clone. J is TRBJ2-1 and V is TRBV7-2; 9 bases match TRBD2. The junction had 15 bases not matched to a gene; V was cut back by 8 bases and J by 1 base. Germline lookup yields CDR1 SGHTA and CDR2 FQGNSA. The CDR3 consists of 18 residues. The CDR3 coding sequence is TGTGCCAGCCGCTACAGGTCAGGACTAGCGCCTTCCTACAATGAGCAGTTCTTC. It specifies CASRYRSGLAPSYNEQFF.

This clonotype appeared a few times. The genes are TRBV3-1 and TRBJ2-7, with 9 positions matching TRBD2. Trimming removed 2 bases from V and 6 bases from J; junction bases left unmatched: 8. Germline V CDR1 and CDR2: LGHDT, YNNKEL (reference sequence). The CDR3 runs to 15 residues. The CDR3 sequence is CASSQSGLAFREQYF. CDR3 DNA: TGTGCCAGCAGCCAATCGGGACTAGCTTTTCGCGAGCAGTACTTC.